This T cell receptor beta chain came from a study of a mutant IDH1 vaccine in newly diagnosed glioma. Study overall: During weeks 1, 3, 5, 7, 11, 15, 19 and 23, patients received eight vaccinations. With temozolomide cycles, or 4-6 weeks after radiotherapy alone, vaccination was started.

Generated by immunoSEQ multiplex PCR, the TCRdb table keeps only in-frame clones and is missing some. The table includes fewer than 40,000 clones, about 84% detected once. Study-level points and caveats: Researchers report vaccine-induced immune responses in about 94% of patients.

V was clipped by 3 bases and J by 0 bases, with 12 bases between them. Germline V lookup: CDR1 SGHRS, CDR2 YFSETQ. The CDR3 is 16 residues long. Time point here: week 5, during vaccination. Each dose of the vaccine consisted of 300 ug of mutant IDH1 20-mer peptide, with topical imiquimod. In the case of this clone: Antigen specificity is unknown.

The specimen comprised PBMCs, sampled from a glioma patient whose treatment included an IDH1 peptide vaccine. The receptor's source is a man in his forties with glioma. The chain is built from TRBV5-1 and TRBJ1-4; no definite D call. The CDR3 is CASSSQAPATNEKLFF. The CDR3 region has the DNA TGCGCCAGCAGCTCCCAGGCTCCCGCAACTAATGAAAAACTGTTTTTT.